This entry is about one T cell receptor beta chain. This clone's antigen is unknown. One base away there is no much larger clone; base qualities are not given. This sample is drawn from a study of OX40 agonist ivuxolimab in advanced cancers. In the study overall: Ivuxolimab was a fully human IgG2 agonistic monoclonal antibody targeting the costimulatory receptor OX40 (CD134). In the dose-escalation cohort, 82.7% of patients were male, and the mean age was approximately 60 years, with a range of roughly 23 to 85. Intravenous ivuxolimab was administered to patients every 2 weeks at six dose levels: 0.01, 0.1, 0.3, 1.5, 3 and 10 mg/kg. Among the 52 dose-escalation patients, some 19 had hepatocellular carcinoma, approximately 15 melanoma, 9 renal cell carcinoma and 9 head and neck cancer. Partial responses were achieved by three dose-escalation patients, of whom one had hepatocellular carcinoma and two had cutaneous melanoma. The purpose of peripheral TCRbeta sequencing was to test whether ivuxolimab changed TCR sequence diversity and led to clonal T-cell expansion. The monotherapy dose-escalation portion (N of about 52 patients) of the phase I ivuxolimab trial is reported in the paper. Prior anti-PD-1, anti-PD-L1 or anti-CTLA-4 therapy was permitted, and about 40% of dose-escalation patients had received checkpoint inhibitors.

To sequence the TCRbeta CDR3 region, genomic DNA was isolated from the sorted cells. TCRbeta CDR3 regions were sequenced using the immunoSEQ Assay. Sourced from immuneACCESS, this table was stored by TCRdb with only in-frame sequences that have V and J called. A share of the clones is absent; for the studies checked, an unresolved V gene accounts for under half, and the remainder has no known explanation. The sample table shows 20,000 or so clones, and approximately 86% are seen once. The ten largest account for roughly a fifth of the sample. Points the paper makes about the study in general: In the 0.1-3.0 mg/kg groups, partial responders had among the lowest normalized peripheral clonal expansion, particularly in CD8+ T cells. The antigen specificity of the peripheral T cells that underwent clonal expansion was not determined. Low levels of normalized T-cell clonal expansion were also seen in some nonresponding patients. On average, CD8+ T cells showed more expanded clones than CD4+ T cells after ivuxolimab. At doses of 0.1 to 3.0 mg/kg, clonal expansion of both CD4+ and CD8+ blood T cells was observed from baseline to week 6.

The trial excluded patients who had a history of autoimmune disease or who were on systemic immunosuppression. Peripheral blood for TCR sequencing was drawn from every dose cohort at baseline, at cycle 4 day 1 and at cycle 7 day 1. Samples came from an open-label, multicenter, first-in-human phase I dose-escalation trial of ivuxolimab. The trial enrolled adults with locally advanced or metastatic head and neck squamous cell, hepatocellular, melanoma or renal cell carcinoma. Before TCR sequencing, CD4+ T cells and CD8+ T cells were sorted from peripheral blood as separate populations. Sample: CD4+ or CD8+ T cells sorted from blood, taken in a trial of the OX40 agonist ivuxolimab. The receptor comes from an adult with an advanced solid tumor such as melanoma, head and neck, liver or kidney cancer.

Read as DNA, the sequence is TGTGCCAGCAGCAAATGTTTCTGGACTAGCGGGTTCTACAATGAGCAGTTCTTC. This codes for CASSKCFWTSGFYNEQFF. The V and J genes are TRBV21-1 and TRBJ2-1; the tabulated D call, TRBD2, remains unverified against the DNA. TRBV21-1 is a recognized pseudogene. Measured from the cysteine to the phenylalanine, the CDR3 is 18 residues long. Only the CDR3 DNA is retained, 54 bases long and in frame from the first base.